This T cell receptor beta chain stems from a study of OX40 agonist ivuxolimab in advanced cancers. Overall study results and limits: Expanded clones belonging to CD8+ T cells outnumbered, on average, those of CD4+. Low normalized T-cell clonal expansion also characterized some of the nonresponders.

Measured with immunoSEQ multiplex PCR; TCRdb has only the in-frame clones, and not every one. The sample holds 50,000 to 65,000 clones, 85% to 90% seen once. Comment on this clone: What it binds is not known.

The length of the CDR3 is 16 residues. Germline V CDR1 and CDR2: MDHEN, SYDVKM. V was cut by 4 bases and J by 1 base, with 14 bases left in between. The clonotype comes from an adult with an advanced solid tumor such as melanoma, head and neck, liver or kidney cancer. The chain has TRBV28 and TRBJ2-1; D possibly uses TRBD1 or TRBD2 (7 bases each). The source was CD4+ or CD8+ T cells sorted from blood, collected in a trial of the OX40 agonist ivuxolimab. In nucleotides, the CDR3 is TGTGCCAGCAGTTCAGGGGGGGGCGGGTCCTACAATGAGCAGTTCTTC. Translating it yields CASSSGGGGSYNEQFF.